This T cell receptor (beta chain) was retrieved from a study of T cell repertoires in cytomegalovirus infection. Study context: Signatures in public TCR beta sequences pointed to both CMV infection and matching HLA type.

Each CDR3 protein is one row after TCRdb ran MiXCR on the reads. The sample has 200,000 or so distinct CDR3 sequences, 28% seen once; the top ten hold roughly 31%. This clonotype was observed at least ten times. Its antigen is not known. Whole-study results and caveats: HLA-C-restricted CMV-specific TCR beta clonotypes were dominant in the ex vivo response. Based on cumulative public TCR beta family frequency, carriers of CMV plus the relevant HLA were identified.

Per germline, CDR1 SGHVS and CDR2 FQNEAQ. Trimming at V came to 3 bases and at J to 4 bases, leaving 9 bases not matched to a gene. The CDR3 loop spans 15 amino acids. The V and J genes are TRBV7-8 and TRBJ2-7; 7 bases fit TRBD2. The sequence came from a human donor in good health (CMV status not recorded). Some clones in this sample may be carry-over from other donors' samples. Sequenced: PBMCs. The CDR3 DNA sequence: TGTGCCAGCAGCTTTGGGAAAGGCGGGGGTTACGAGCAGTACTTC. It translates to CASSFGKGGGYEQYF. The complete variable domain, with remaining parts taken from reference TRBV7-8 and TRBJ2-7, reads GAGVSQSPRYKVAKRGQDVALRCDPISGHVSLFWYQQALGQGPEFLTYFQNEAQLDKSGLPSDRFFAERPEGSVSTLKIQRTQQEDSAVYLCASSFGKGGGYEQYFGPGTRLTVT.